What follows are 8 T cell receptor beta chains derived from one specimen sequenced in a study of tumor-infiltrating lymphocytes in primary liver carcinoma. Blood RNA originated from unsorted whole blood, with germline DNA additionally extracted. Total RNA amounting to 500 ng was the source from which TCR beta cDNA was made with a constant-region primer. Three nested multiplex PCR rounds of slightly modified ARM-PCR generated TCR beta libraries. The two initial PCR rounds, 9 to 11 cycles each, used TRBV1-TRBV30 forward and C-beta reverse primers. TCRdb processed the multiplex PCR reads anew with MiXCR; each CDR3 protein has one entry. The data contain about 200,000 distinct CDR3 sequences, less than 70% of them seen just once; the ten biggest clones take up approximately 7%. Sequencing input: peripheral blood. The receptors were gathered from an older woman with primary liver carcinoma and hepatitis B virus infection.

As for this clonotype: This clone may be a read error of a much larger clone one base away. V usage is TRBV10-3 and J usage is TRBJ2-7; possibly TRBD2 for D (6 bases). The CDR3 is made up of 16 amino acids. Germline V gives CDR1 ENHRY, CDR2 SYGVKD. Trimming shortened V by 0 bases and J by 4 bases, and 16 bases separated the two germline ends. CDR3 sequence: CAISESILARGYEQYF. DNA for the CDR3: TGTGCCATCAGTGAGTCGATCCTAGCGAGAGGGTACGAGCAGTACTTC.

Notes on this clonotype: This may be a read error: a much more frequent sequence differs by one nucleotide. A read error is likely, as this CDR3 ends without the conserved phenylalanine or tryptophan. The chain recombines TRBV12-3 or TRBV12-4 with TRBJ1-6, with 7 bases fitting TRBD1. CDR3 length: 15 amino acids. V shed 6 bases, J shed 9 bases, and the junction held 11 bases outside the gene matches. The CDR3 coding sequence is TGTGCCAGCAGCCCACAGGGGACCATGGGTTCACCCCTCCACGTT. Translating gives CASSPQGTMGSPLHV.

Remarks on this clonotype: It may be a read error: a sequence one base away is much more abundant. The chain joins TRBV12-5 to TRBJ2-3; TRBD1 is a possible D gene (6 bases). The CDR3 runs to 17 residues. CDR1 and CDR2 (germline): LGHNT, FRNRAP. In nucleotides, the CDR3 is TGTGCTAGTGGAAGGTTTCCAGGTCTAGGGGGTACAGATACGCTGTATTTT. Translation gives CASGRFPGLGGTDTLYF.

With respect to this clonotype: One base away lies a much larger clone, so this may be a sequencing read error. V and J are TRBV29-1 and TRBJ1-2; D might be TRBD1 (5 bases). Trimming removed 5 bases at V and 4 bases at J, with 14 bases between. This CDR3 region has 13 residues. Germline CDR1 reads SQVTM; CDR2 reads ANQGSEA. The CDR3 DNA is TGCAGCGTTACCCAGCAGGGCACCTATGGCTACACCTTC. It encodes CSVTQQGTYGYTF.

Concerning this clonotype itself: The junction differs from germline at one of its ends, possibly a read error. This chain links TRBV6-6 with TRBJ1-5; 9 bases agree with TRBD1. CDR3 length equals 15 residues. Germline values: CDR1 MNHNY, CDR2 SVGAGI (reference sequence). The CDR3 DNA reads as TGTACCAGTACGAACAGGGGGCCAAGCAATCAGCCCCAGCATTTT. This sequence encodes CTSTNRGPSNQPQHF.

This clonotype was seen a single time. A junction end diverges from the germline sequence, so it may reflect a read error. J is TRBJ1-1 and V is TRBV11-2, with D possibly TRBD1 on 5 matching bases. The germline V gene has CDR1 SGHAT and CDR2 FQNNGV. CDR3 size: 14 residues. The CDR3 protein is CTSTRGGEDTEAFF. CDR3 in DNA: TGTACCAGCACTCGTGGGGGGGAGGACACTGAAGCTTTCTTT. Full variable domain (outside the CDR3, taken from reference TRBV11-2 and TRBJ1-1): EAGVAQSPRYKIIEKRQSVAFWCNPISGHATLYWYQQILGQGPKLLIQFQNNGVVDDSQLPKDRFSAERLKGVDSTLKIQPAKLEDSAVYLCTSTRGGEDTEAFFGQGTRLTVV.

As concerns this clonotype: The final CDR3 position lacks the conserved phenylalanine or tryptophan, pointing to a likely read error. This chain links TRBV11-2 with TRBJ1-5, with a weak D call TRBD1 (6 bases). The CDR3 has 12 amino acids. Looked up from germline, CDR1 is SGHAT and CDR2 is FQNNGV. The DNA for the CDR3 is TGTGCTAGCAGCCAACAGGGTCAGCCCCAGCATTCT. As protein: CASSQQGQPQHS.

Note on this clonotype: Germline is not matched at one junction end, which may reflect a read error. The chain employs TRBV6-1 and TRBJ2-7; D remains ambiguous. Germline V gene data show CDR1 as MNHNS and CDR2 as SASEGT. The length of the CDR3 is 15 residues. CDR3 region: CANSEPQLLKYEQYF. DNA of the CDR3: TGTGCCAACAGTGAACCCCAACTACTGAAGTACGAGCAGTATTTC.